This passage covers 5 T cell receptor beta chains from one sample sequenced in a study of CD8 T cells in Susac syndrome. RNA, at about 0.45 to 1 ug, was reverse transcribed with random hexamers. Each CDR3 protein gets one entry after TCRdb re-called the immunoSEQ multiplex PCR reads with MiXCR. The sample lists about 160,000 distinct CDR3 sequences, just over 90% occurring once. The sample comprised CD4+ T cells from PBMCs. The source is a human donor in good health.

The gene calls are TRBV3-1 and TRBJ1-2; D unclear. V dropped 3 bases and J dropped 7 bases, with 12 bases sitting between them. Germline loops: CDR1 LGHDT, CDR2 YNNKEL (reference sequence). The CDR3 runs to 13 residues. CDR3 region: CASSQTATTGYTF. The CDR3 nucleotides read TGTGCCAGCAGCCAGACGGCAACTACTGGCTACACCTTC.

The V call is TRBV5-1, the J call TRBJ2-1; 13 bases fit TRBD2. The CDR3 is 16 amino acids. Germline CDR1 and CDR2: SGHRS and YFSETQ. J gave up 6 bases and V 4 bases, and 7 bases lay outside the gene matches. The CDR3 is CASSAGLAGDLNEQFF. DNA for the CDR3: TGCGCCAGCAGCGCCGGACTAGCGGGGGACCTCAATGAGCAGTTCTTC.

V and J are TRBV3-1 and TRBJ2-5; TRBD2 matches 10 bases. CDR1 and CDR2 (germline): LGHDT, YNNKEL (reference sequence). The ends lost 6 bases at V and 5 bases at J; junction bases unmatched: 6. CDR3 size: 14 residues. Written as DNA, the CDR3 is TGTGCCAGCAGTCTACCTAGCGGGGGTGAGACCCAGTACTTC. Translating it yields CASSLPSGGETQYF.

CDR3 bases: TGTGCCAGCAGCGCCGGGACAAGAAAGGGGGAGACCCAGTACTTC. This sequence encodes CASSAGTRKGETQYF. This chain links TRBV9 with TRBJ2-5; weak D call: TRBD1 (6 bases). Looked up from germline, CDR1 is SGDLS and CDR2 is YYNGEE. V lost 3 bases and J 5 bases, leaving 17 bases between the germline ends. The CDR3 runs 15 residues.

The V gene is TRBV6-5, the J gene TRBJ2-7; the match to TRBD1 covers 7 bases. V lost 4 bases and J lost 1; bases outside the gene matches: 4. Germline V gene lookup returns CDR1 MNHEY and CDR2 SVGAGI. CDR3 length equals 14 residues. CDR3 in amino acids: CASSWYRGSYEQYF. For the CDR3, the DNA is TGTGCCAGCAGTTGGTACAGGGGATCCTACGAGCAGTACTTC.